The clone carrying this TCR beta chain turned up a few times. What it binds is unknown. V was pared by 2 bases and J by 8 bases, with 10 bases between. The length of the CDR3 is 14 residues. The germline V gene has CDR1 SEHNR and CDR2 FQNEAQ (reference sequence). This record belongs to a study of regulatory T cells in long-lasting Graves disease. To make TCR beta libraries, researchers used iRepertoire HTBI primers and Arm-PCR of CDR3 regions. One entry per CDR3 protein, called by TCRdb with MiXCR from the multiplex PCR reads. The data hold around 400,000 distinct CDR3 sequences, with about 11% observed a single time. As for time point: newly diagnosed GD, antithyroid drugs for less than 3 months. The authors made the TCR library using RNA they extracted from PBMCs. Overall study findings and caveats: The researchers studied only peripheral blood, not thyroid tissue. Only a small sample size was used, which may have cut accuracy.

These same records also appear under a second study, on T cells in Graves' hyperthyroidism and ophthalmopathy.

The receptor comes from a woman in her late teens or twenties with Graves disease. The chain carries TRBV7-9 and TRBJ1-6, with D uncertain. The sequenced sample was peripheral blood mononuclear cells (PBMCs), obtained at new diagnosis, from a patient treated with antithyroid drugs. CDR3 protein: CASSLSTRDSPLHF. CDR3 sequence (DNA): TGTGCCAGCAGCTTATCCACTCGGGATTCACCCCTCCACTTT.